These 13 T cell receptor beta chains originate from one sample sequenced in a study of T cell responses to AZD1222 COVID-19 vaccine. Produced via immunoSEQ multiplex PCR; TCRdb's table is partial and in-frame only. The repertoire has about 120,000 clones, approximately 90% of them found once; the top ten carry about 2.4%. The source material was peripheral blood, sampled on day 0 of AZD1222 vaccination. The origin of the receptors is an adult in good health.

With regard to this clone: An end of the junction differs from the germline gene, which may be a read error. The rearrangement uses TRBV5-4 and TRBJ2-7; no reliable D call. This CDR3 has 13 residues. CDR1 and CDR2 from the germline V gene are SGHNT and YYREEE (reference sequence). The CDR3 is CASSLKPSSEQYF. The CDR3 region has the DNA TGTGCCAGCAGCTTGAAGCCTTCCTCCGAGCAGTACTTC.

V is TRBV14 and J is TRBJ1-4; D remains ambiguous. This CDR3 is built from 13 residues. Germline values: CDR1 SGHDN, CDR2 FVKESK. Trimming cost V 0 bases and J 8 bases, with 7 bases left between them. CDR3 nucleotide sequence: TGTGCCAGCAGCCAAGAAAATTCCGAAAAACTGTTTTTT. It yields the protein CASSQENSEKLFF. The variable domain in full, completed from reference TRBV14 and TRBJ1-4, reads EAGVTQFPSHSVIEKGQTVTLRCDPISGHDNLYWYRRVMGKEIKFLLHFVKESKQDESGMPNNRFLAERTGGTYSTLKVQPAELEDSGVYFCASSQENSEKLFFGSGTQLSVL.

The CDR3 spells CASSFRGTSGVRAGELFF. The CDR3, as DNA: TGTGCCAGCAGTTTCAGAGGGACTAGCGGAGTTCGGGCCGGGGAGCTGTTTTTT. The rearrangement joins TRBV27 to TRBJ2-2, with 11 positions matching TRBD2. V was clipped by 3 bases and J by 6 bases; unmatched bases: 12. This CDR3 contains 18 residues. CDR1 MNHEY and CDR2 SMNVEV come from the germline V gene (reference sequence).

As for this clone: The sample contains more than one DNA sequence encoding this CDR3. V is TRBV3-1 (or the pseudogene TRBV3-2) and J is TRBJ1-2, with TRBD1 matching 8 bases. The CDR3 contains 13 residues. Germline CDR1 and CDR2: LGHDT and YNNKEL (reference sequence). V was clipped by 4 bases and J by 4 bases; unmatched bases: 2. CDR3 in DNA: TGTGCCAGCAGCCTTGGACAGGGCTATGGCTACACCTTC. Residues: CASSLGQGYGYTF.

The gene calls are TRBV30 and TRBJ2-1; no clear D gene. V was cut by 4 bases and J by 0 bases, with 7 bases left in between. The CDR3 is 13 amino acids. Germline assignment: CDR1 GTSNPN and CDR2 SVGIG (reference sequence). CDR3 DNA: TGTGCCTGGAACCCGAGCTCCTACAATGAGCAGTTCTTC. Residues: CAWNPSSYNEQFF.

As for this clone: The same CDR3 can be traced to other DNA sequences in this sample. The chain couples TRBV5-1 to TRBJ1-3; D perhaps matches TRBD1 (5 bases). The CDR3 consists of 15 residues. The germline CDR1 and CDR2 sequences are SGHRS and YFSETQ. V lost 0 bases to trimming and J lost 4 bases, with 11 bases between them. The CDR3 sequence: CASSLGQGGGNTIYF. The DNA for the CDR3 is TGCGCCAGCAGCTTGGGGCAGGGAGGAGGAAACACCATATATTTT.

This chain uses TRBV28 with TRBJ2-7; 9 nucleotides agree with TRBD2. Trimming at V came to 4 bases and at J to 2 bases, leaving 6 bases not matched to a gene. The length of the CDR3 is 15 residues. Germline V gene data show CDR1 as MDHEN and CDR2 as SYDVKM. The CDR3 here is CASSSLAGFPYEQYF. The DNA of the CDR3 is TGTGCCAGCAGTTCCCTAGCGGGATTCCCCTACGAGCAGTACTTC.

The rearrangement joins TRBV5-1 to TRBJ2-3; unclear D gene. The ends were cut back, 5 bases at V and 4 bases at J, with 17 bases in the middle. Germline loops: CDR1 SGHRS, CDR2 YFSETQ. The CDR3 length is 15 residues. In DNA, the CDR3 is TGCGCCAGCAGTCCCCAAGTAGGGATCTCAGATACGCAGTATTTT. It encodes CASSPQVGISDTQYF.

This clone was detected only once. V gene TRBV6-5 combines with J gene TRBJ2-7, with D maybe TRBD2 (6 bases). V shed 6 bases and J shed 3 bases, with 18 bases lying between them. This CDR3 has 15 amino acids. Germline loops: CDR1 MNHEY, CDR2 SVGAGI. This CDR3 reads CASRSDHGGIYEQYF. The CDR3 DNA sequence: TGTGCCAGCAGAAGCGACCATGGGGGGATCTACGAGCAGTACTTC.

This chain's CDR3 is CSASKAGATKNIQYF. In DNA form, the CDR3 reads TGCAGTGCTAGTAAGGCGGGCGCGACCAAAAACATTCAGTACTTC. This chain uses TRBV20-1 with TRBJ2-4; weak D call: TRBD2 (5 bases). The CDR3 loop spans 15 amino acids. Trimming shortened V by 3 bases and J by 2 bases, and 14 bases separated the two germline ends. Germline CDR1 is DFQATT and CDR2 is SNEGSKA (reference sequence).

This chain joins TRBV28 and TRBJ1-4, with unresolved D. The CDR3 has 15 residues. V shed 6 bases and J shed 0 bases, with 11 bases lying between them. Germline CDR1 is MDHEN and CDR2 is SYDVKM. DNA of the CDR3: TGTGCCAGCAGCCTCCCCGGGGCAACTAATGAAAAACTGTTTTTT. It yields the protein CASSLPGATNEKLFF. Based on the CDR3 plus reference TRBV28 and TRBJ1-4, the full variable domain is DVKVTQSSRYLVKRTGEKVFLECVQDMDHENMFWYRQDPGLGLRLIYFSYDVKMKEKGDIPEGYSVSREKKERFSLILESASTNQTSMYLCASSLPGATNEKLFFGSGTQLSVL.

The V and J genes are TRBV30 and TRBJ1-6, with 8 bases identical to TRBD1. Germline V CDR1 and CDR2: GTSNPN, SVGIG (reference sequence). With V trimmed by 2 bases and J by 5 bases, 5 bases remained unmatched. CDR3 size: 15 residues. The CDR3 region has the DNA TGTGCCTGGAGTTTACAGGGGGGAAATAATTCACCCCTCCACTTT. It yields the protein CAWSLQGGNNSPLHF.

This clone was detected once. The CDR3 is CASSSGLAGSYEQYF. The CDR3 DNA sequence: TGTGCCAGTAGCAGTGGGCTAGCGGGCTCCTACGAGCAGTACTTC. V usage is TRBV19 and J usage is TRBJ2-7, with 8 bases matching TRBD2. Losses at the gene ends were 6 bases for V and 0 bases for J; bases not matched to a gene: 7. Germline CDR1 reads LNHDA; CDR2 reads SQIVND (reference sequence). This CDR3 comprises 15 residues.